One and the same sample provided the 26 T cell receptor beta chains below, sequenced in a study of cytomegalovirus exposure and HLA in healthy donors. The PCR contained 60 Vbeta and 13 Jbeta primers. Method: immunoSEQ multiplex PCR; TCRdb's copy keeps in-frame clones and lacks some. This sample has around 85,000 clones, with around 81% found just once. Sequences were obtained from PBMCs. Receptor source: a male donor in good health and CMV-seronegative.

This clone was detected only a few times. This rearrangement joins TRBV4-1 to TRBJ2-7, with 13 bases lining up with TRBD2. Germline lookup yields CDR1 MGHRA and CDR2 YSYEKL. V trimming: 4 bases; J trimming: 4 bases; junction bases outside the gene matches: 10. This CDR3 is 17 amino acids long. CDR3 in DNA: TGCGCCAGCAGCCGACTTGATATGGGACTAGCGGGATACGAGCAGTACTTC. Its protein is CASSRLDMGLAGYEQYF.

This chain joins TRBV19 and TRBJ2-7, with no clear D. The CDR3 covers 14 residues. The germline V gene has CDR1 LNHDA and CDR2 SQIVND (reference sequence). Between the trimmed V and J ends, which lost 5 bases and 2 bases, there was a span of 13 bases. The CDR3 DNA sequence: TGTGCCAGTAGTTCCTTCCCGGAGACCTACGAGCAGTACTTC. It translates to CASSSFPETYEQYF.

This chain joins TRBV5-4 and TRBJ2-5; weak D call: TRBD1 (6 bases). CDR3 length: 14 amino acids. Germline V gene sequence: CDR1 SGHNT, CDR2 YYREEE (reference sequence). With 3 bases removed from V and 2 bases from J, the gap between germline ends came to 11 bases. Here the CDR3 reads CASSSGQIQETQYF. The CDR3 DNA follows: TGTGCCAGCAGCTCCGGACAGATTCAAGAGACCCAGTACTTC.

This chain joins TRBV19 and TRBJ1-4; D unclear. The V gene's germline CDR1 is LNHDA and CDR2 SQIVND (reference sequence). Trimming took 2 bases from V and 7 from J, leaving 11 bases between them. CDR3 size: 14 residues. Here the CDR3 DNA reads TGTGCCAGTAGTATACTGGGCGAGAGTGAAAAACTGTTTTTT. The encoded protein is CASSILGESEKLFF.

This sequence joins TRBV18 and TRBJ2-1; TRBD2 matches 9 bases. The J segment lost 8 bases and the V segment lost 3 bases, leaving 14 bases of the junction unmatched. The CDR3 length is 17 residues. Looked up from germline, CDR1 is KGHSH and CDR2 is LQKENI. CDR3 region: CASSPLRLAGGPHEQFF. The CDR3 nucleotides read TGTGCCAGCTCACCCCTAAGATTGGCGGGGGGGCCCCATGAGCAGTTCTTC.

V is TRBV19 and J is TRBJ1-4; no clear D. The CDR3 has 15 amino acids. Germline values: CDR1 LNHDA, CDR2 SQIVND (reference sequence). V was trimmed by 7 bases and J by 5 bases, leaving 17 bases between them. CDR3 sequence: CASNPYSGSNEKLFF. CDR3 DNA sequence: TGTGCCAGTAACCCTTACAGTGGGAGCAATGAAAAACTGTTTTTT.

V is TRBV6-1 and J is TRBJ1-5; the D gene is possibly TRBD1 (5 bases). The V end was cut by 6 bases, the J end by 4 bases, with 10 bases between. This CDR3 has 13 amino acids. Germline V gene data show CDR1 as MNHNS and CDR2 as SASEGT. The CDR3 region is CASRQATNQPQHF. The CDR3 DNA sequence: TGTGCCAGCAGACAGGCAACTAATCAGCCCCAGCATTTT.

The rearrangement uses TRBV28 and TRBJ1-5, with 7 bases that match TRBD1. The CDR3 is made up of 15 amino acids. Looked up from germline, CDR1 is MDHEN and CDR2 is SYDVKM. Trimming cost V 8 bases and J 2 bases; bases outside gene matches: 9. The CDR3 sequence is CASLRTGEGNQPQHF. For the CDR3, the DNA is TGTGCCAGCCTAAGAACAGGGGAAGGCAATCAGCCCCAGCATTTT.

The chain is built from TRBV5-1 and TRBJ1-2; D is unclear. The CDR3 has 13 residues. V lost 5 bases and J 3 bases, leaving 11 bases between the germline ends. Germline V CDR1 and CDR2: SGHRS, YFSETQ. CDR3 DNA: TGCGCCAGCAGGGCCCAGGAGGACTATGGCTACACCTTC. This encodes CASRAQEDYGYTF.

In nucleotides, the CDR3 is TGTGCCAGCAGCCTCCTGCGTGGGGGCGGAATAGAAGAGACCCAGTACTTC. Its protein is CASSLLRGGGIEETQYF. The chain recombines TRBV5-8 with TRBJ2-5; D perhaps matches TRBD1 (6 bases). CDR3 length equals 17 residues. Trimming shortened V by 4 bases and J by 3 bases, and 22 bases separated the two germline ends. Germline-derived CDR1 and CDR2 are SGHTS and YDEGEE. Full variable domain (outside the CDR3, taken from reference TRBV5-8 and TRBJ2-5): EAGVTQSPTHLIKTRGQQATLRCSPISGHTSVYWYQQALGLGLQFLLWYDEGEERNRGNFPPRFSGRQFPNYSSELNVNALELEDSALYLCASSLLRGGGIEETQYFGPGTRLLVL.

V and J are TRBV15 and TRBJ1-2, with unresolved D. Trimming took 0 bases from V and 2 from J, leaving 7 bases between them. The germline gives CDR1 LNHNV, CDR2 YYDKDF (reference sequence). The CDR3 consists of 14 residues. Here the CDR3 reads CATSRDAGNYGYTF. The CDR3 bases are TGTGCCACCAGCAGAGATGCGGGGAACTATGGCTACACCTTC.

The J gene is TRBJ1-2, the V gene TRBV7-9; D might be TRBD1 (5 bases). This CDR3 region has 15 residues. Germline CDR1 SEHNR, CDR2 FQNEAQ (reference sequence). Trimming took 5 bases from V and 0 from J, leaving 13 bases between them. The CDR3 reads CASSTGRATNYGYTF. The CDR3 DNA sequence: TGTGCCAGCAGCACGGGCAGGGCCACTAACTATGGCTACACCTTC.

The chain combines TRBV5-1 with TRBJ1-2; tentatively, D is TRBD1 (5 bases). The V gene lost 3 bases and the J gene lost 8 bases, with 14 bases spanning the gap. This CDR3 has 13 residues. Germline-derived CDR1 and CDR2 are SGHRS and YFSETQ. This chain's CDR3 is CASSSNPGLGYTF. The CDR3 bases are TGCGCCAGCAGCTCGAATCCAGGGCTGGGCTACACCTTC.

The gene calls are TRBV4-1 and TRBJ1-5; 8 bases fit TRBD1. CDR1 is MGHRA and CDR2 is YSYEKL in the germline V gene. J gave up 1 base and V 0 bases, and 11 bases lay outside the gene matches. The CDR3 loop spans 19 amino acids. The CDR3 DNA follows: TGCGCCAGCAGCCAAGATTTCACAGGGGGGAGTTGGAGCAATCAGCCCCAGCATTTT. Its translation is CASSQDFTGGSWSNQPQHF.

This CDR3 is CASSRDRTIRGGYTF. CDR3 DNA: TGTGCCAGCAGCCGGGACAGAACAATCCGGGGTGGCTACACCTTC. The chain joins TRBV7-8 to TRBJ1-2; TRBD1 aligns across 7 bases. CDR1 is SGHVS and CDR2 is FQNEAQ in the germline V gene. J was trimmed by 7 bases and V by 5 bases; bases with no gene match: 13. The CDR3 spans 15 residues.

The CDR3 spells CASSLESMRVDTIYF. CDR3 nucleotides: TGCGCCAGCAGCTTGGAATCGATGAGAGTGGACACCATATATTTT. J is TRBJ1-3 and V is TRBV5-1; D gene unclear. Germline V gene data show CDR1 as SGHRS and CDR2 as YFSETQ. V shed 0 bases and J shed 8 bases, with 15 bases lying between them. CDR3 length equals 15 residues.

The chain uses TRBV12-5 and TRBJ2-1; TRBD2 is a possible D gene (6 bases). The CDR3 totals 17 residues. Germline V lookup: CDR1 LGHNT, CDR2 FRNRAP. Trimming took 5 bases from V and 1 from J, leaving 18 bases between them. Here the CDR3 DNA reads TGTGCTAGTGGTCTCCCTATTGGGGGGACGTCCTACAATGAGCAGTTCTTC. Its protein is CASGLPIGGTSYNEQFF.

The V call is TRBV7-2, the J call TRBJ1-5; 7 nucleotides match TRBD1. The CDR3 sequence is 15 residues long. CDR1 is SGHTA, CDR2 FQGNSA, per germline. V dropped 3 bases and J dropped 3; count of bases not matched to a gene: 5. As DNA, the CDR3 is TGTGCCAGCAGCTTTGGCAGGGGGTCCAATCAGCCCCAGCATTTT. This sequence encodes CASSFGRGSNQPQHF.

The rearrangement links TRBV5-4 to TRBJ2-1; possible D gene TRBD2, 5 bases. This CDR3 has 16 residues. Trimming stripped 3 bases from V and 3 bases from J, with 16 bases between. Germline V gives CDR1 SGHNT, CDR2 YYREEE (reference sequence). The DNA for the CDR3 is TGTGCCAGCAGCTCCCAGCTCGGGAAGAACTACAATGAGCAGTTCTTC. Its translation: CASSSQLGKNYNEQFF.

The chain combines TRBV29-1 with TRBJ1-1; 7 bases match TRBD1. V trimming: 7 bases; J trimming: 2 bases; junction bases outside the gene matches: 7. Germline CDR1 reads SQVTM; CDR2 reads ANQGSEA. This CDR3 is built from 13 residues. The DNA for the CDR3 is TGCAGCGCCCAAGGGACAGCCAACACTGAAGCTTTCTTT. It translates to CSAQGTANTEAFF.

This chain uses TRBV7-9 with TRBJ2-5, with a weak D call TRBD1 (5 bases). The end of the DNA aligns better with TRBJ2-7, so the J call may be wrong. The germline CDR1 and CDR2 sequences are SEHNR and FQNEAQ (reference sequence). This CDR3 has 13 amino acids. The CDR3 sequence is CASSPGIAYEQYF. CDR3 coding DNA: TGTGCCAGCAGCCCAGGGATTGCCTACGAGCAGTACTTC.

The chain carries TRBV25-1 and TRBJ2-7; a weak D match, TRBD1 (5 bases). CDR1 MGHDK and CDR2 SYGVNS come from the germline V gene. The CDR3 sequence is 14 residues long. The V end was cut by 6 bases, the J end by 2 bases, with 14 bases between. The chain's CDR3 is CASSLRQPPYEQYF. CDR3 nucleotide sequence: TGTGCCAGCAGCCTCCGACAGCCTCCCTACGAGCAGTACTTC.

The gene calls are TRBV6-1 and TRBJ2-7, with no clear D. Germline V gene sequence: CDR1 MNHNS, CDR2 SASEGT. The germline V and J ends were trimmed by 6 bases and 5 bases, with 11 bases remaining between them. The length of the CDR3 is 12 residues. CDR3 region: CASSSDWDEQYF. CDR3 sequence (DNA): TGTGCCAGCAGCTCCGACTGGGACGAGCAGTACTTC.

This clone was found a few times. The DNA of the CDR3 is TGTGCCAGCAGCTTAGTAGGGGGCTATGGCTACACCTTC. Residues: CASSLVGGYGYTF. The V and J genes are TRBV7-2 and TRBJ1-2; a possible D gene is TRBD1 (6 bases). Germline V lookup: CDR1 SGHTA, CDR2 FQGNSA. The germline V and J ends were trimmed by 1 base and 4 bases, with 7 bases remaining between them. CDR3 length equals 13 residues.

The chain links TRBV19 to TRBJ1-3; tentatively, D is TRBD1 (6 bases). Germline V gene data show CDR1 as LNHDA and CDR2 as SQIVND (reference sequence). This CDR3 region has 16 residues. V was pared by 2 bases and J by 2 bases, with 13 bases between. CDR3 loop: CASSISRGRAGNTIYF. The CDR3 region has the DNA TGTGCCAGTAGTATATCCAGGGGTCGTGCTGGAAACACCATATATTTT.

In its sample, this clone was seen once. The V gene is TRBV7-8, the J gene TRBJ1-1; D is undetermined. With 1 base removed from V and 5 bases from J, the gap between germline ends came to 11 bases. CDR1 is SGHVS and CDR2 is FQNEAQ in the germline V gene. CDR3 length: 14 residues. In DNA form, the CDR3 reads TGTGCCAGCAGCTTAGTACTCGGAGGGACTGAAGCTTTCTTT. Translated: CASSLVLGGTEAFF.